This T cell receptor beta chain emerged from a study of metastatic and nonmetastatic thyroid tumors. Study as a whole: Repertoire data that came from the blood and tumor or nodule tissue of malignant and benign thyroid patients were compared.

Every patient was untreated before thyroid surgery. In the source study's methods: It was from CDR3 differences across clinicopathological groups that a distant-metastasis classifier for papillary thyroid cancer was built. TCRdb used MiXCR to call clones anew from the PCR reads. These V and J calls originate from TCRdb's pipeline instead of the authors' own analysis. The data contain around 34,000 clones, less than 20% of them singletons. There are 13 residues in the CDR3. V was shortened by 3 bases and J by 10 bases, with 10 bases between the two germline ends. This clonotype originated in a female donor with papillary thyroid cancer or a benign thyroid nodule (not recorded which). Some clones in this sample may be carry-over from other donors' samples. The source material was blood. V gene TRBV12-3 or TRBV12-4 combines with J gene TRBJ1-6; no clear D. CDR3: CASSLWDRSPLHF. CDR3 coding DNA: TGTGCCAGCAGTTTGTGGGATAGGTCACCCCTCCACTTT.